A selection of T cell receptor beta chains follows, all from one sample in a study of OX40 agonist ivuxolimab in advanced cancers. Produced via immunoSEQ multiplex PCR; TCRdb's table is partial and in-frame only. The sample shows about 79,000 clones, 92% of them seen only once. Sequenced material: CD4+ or CD8+ T cells sorted from blood, taken in a trial of the OX40 agonist ivuxolimab. The receptors originated from an adult with an advanced solid tumor such as melanoma, head and neck, liver or kidney cancer. The CDR3 runs from the conserved cysteine through the conserved F or W. The D gene is left open where the match is weak. The size entry is marked missing in some rows and otherwise reads once, few, many or a size class.

j_call: TRBJ1-1
v_call: TRBV11-2
d_call: TRBD1
clone_size: NA
cdr3_nt: TGTGCCAGCAGCTTAGGGACAGGGAAAAACACTGAAGCTTTCTTT
cdr3_aa: CASSLGTGKNTEAFF

j_call: TRBJ2-1
v_call: TRBV9
d_call: TRBD1
clone_size: once
cdr3_nt: TGTGCCAGCAGCGTAGCTGGCAGGGGGCCCTACAATGAGCAGTTCTTC
cdr3_aa: CASSVAGRGPYNEQFF

j_call: TRBJ2-3
v_call: TRBV19
d_call: TRBD2
clone_size: NA
cdr3_nt: TGTGCCAGTAGTCAGGGACTAGCGGGAGGGCCGTATACAGATACGCAGTATTTT
cdr3_aa: CASSQGLAGGPYTDTQYF

j_call: TRBJ1-5
v_call: TRBV7-2
d_call: TRBD1
clone_size: NA
cdr3_nt: TGTGCCAGCAGCTTAGTAGGGACAGGGATCGTGCCCCAGCATTTT
cdr3_aa: CASSLVGTGIVPQHF

j_call: TRBJ2-5
v_call: TRBV19
d_call: TRBD1
clone_size: NA
cdr3_nt: TGTGCCAGTAGTGGGACAGAGAAAGAGACCCAGTACTTC
cdr3_aa: CASSGTEKETQYF

j_call: TRBJ2-2
v_call: TRBV7-6
d_call: NA
clone_size: NA
cdr3_nt: TGTGCCAGCAGCTTAGCCGTTTCCTGGGGCACCGGGGAGCTGTTTTTT
cdr3_aa: CASSLAVSWGTGELFF

j_call: TRBJ1-1
v_call: TRBV19
d_call: NA
clone_size: NA
cdr3_nt: TGTGCCAGTACGCTAGGGGGGTTGAACACTGAAGCTTTCTTT
cdr3_aa: CASTLGGLNTEAFF

j_call: TRBJ2-1
v_call: TRBV4-1
d_call: NA
clone_size: NA
cdr3_nt: TGCGCCAGCAGCCAGCCTTTGTCGGGCGGGGCCTACAATGAGCAGTTCTTC
cdr3_aa: CASSQPLSGGAYNEQFF

j_call: TRBJ2-7
v_call: TRBV29-1
d_call: NA
clone_size: NA
cdr3_nt: TGCAGCGTTGCTCCGAGCGGGTCCTACGAGCAGTACTTC
cdr3_aa: CSVAPSGSYEQYF

j_call: TRBJ1-5
v_call: TRBV5-3
d_call: NA
clone_size: NA
cdr3_nt: TGTGCCAGAAGCTTGGAGAATCAGCCCCAGCATTTT
cdr3_aa: CARSLENQPQHF

j_call: TRBJ2-7
v_call: TRBV6-1
d_call: NA
clone_size: NA
cdr3_nt: TGTGCCAGCAGTGAATGGGTCGGTACCTACGAGCAGTACTTC
cdr3_aa: CASSEWVGTYEQYF

j_call: TRBJ2-7
v_call: TRBV7-2
d_call: TRBD2
clone_size: once
cdr3_nt: TGTGCCAGCACCCAGACTAGCGGGAGCTCCTACGAGCAGTACTTC
cdr3_aa: CASTQTSGSSYEQYF

j_call: TRBJ2-5
v_call: TRBV9
d_call: NA
clone_size: NA
cdr3_nt: TGTGCCAGCAGCGTGATGACAGGCGGGGAGACCCAGTACTTC
cdr3_aa: CASSVMTGGETQYF

j_call: TRBJ1-5
v_call: TRBV28
d_call: NA
clone_size: few
cdr3_nt: TGTGCCAGCACCAAACGCCGGGGAGTAGGCAATCAGCCCCAGCATTTT
cdr3_aa: CASTKRRGVGNQPQHF

j_call: TRBJ2-7
v_call: TRBV9
d_call: TRBD1
clone_size: few
cdr3_nt: TGTGCCAGCAGTGCAATAGGGACAGCTGCCTACGAGCAGTACTTC
cdr3_aa: CASSAIGTAAYEQYF

j_call: TRBJ1-2
v_call: TRBV7-2
d_call: NA
clone_size: NA
cdr3_nt: TGTGCCAGCAGCAGAAATAACTATGGCTACACCTTC
cdr3_aa: CASSRNNYGYTF

j_call: TRBJ2-2
v_call: TRBV28
d_call: TRBD2
clone_size: NA
cdr3_nt: TGTGCCAGCAGTAGGACTAGCGGGGCCACCGGGGAGCTGTTTTTT
cdr3_aa: CASSRTSGATGELFF

j_call: TRBJ1-4
v_call: TRBV18
d_call: TRBD1
clone_size: NA
cdr3_nt: TGTGCCAGCTCACAGGACAGGGTGACTAATGAAAAACTGTTTTTT
cdr3_aa: CASSQDRVTNEKLFF

j_call: TRBJ1-2
v_call: TRBV14
d_call: NA
clone_size: NA
cdr3_nt: TGTGCCAGCAGCCAGGGGATGTACTATGGCTACACCTTC
cdr3_aa: CASSQGMYYGYTF

j_call: TRBJ2-1
v_call: TRBV21-1
d_call: NA
clone_size: NA
cdr3_nt: TGTGCCAGCAGCGGTAGCCGGACAGGGACTGCTTACAATGAGCAGTTCTTC
cdr3_aa: CASSGSRTGTAYNEQFF

j_call: TRBJ1-5
v_call: TRBV11-2
d_call: NA
clone_size: NA
cdr3_nt: TGTGCCAGCAGCTTAACGGCCGGGGATCAGCCCCAGCATTTT
cdr3_aa: CASSLTAGDQPQHF

j_call: TRBJ2-5
v_call: TRBV6-6
d_call: TRBD1
clone_size: NA
cdr3_nt: TGTGCCAGCAGCTATACAGGGGCCTTCCCCCAAGAGACCCAGTACTTC
cdr3_aa: CASSYTGAFPQETQYF

j_call: TRBJ1-2
v_call: TRBV27
d_call: NA
clone_size: NA
cdr3_nt: TGTGCCAGCAGTTTAAGAAGTGACGGGACCTCCTATGGCTACACCTTC
cdr3_aa: CASSLRSDGTSYGYTF

j_call: TRBJ1-1
v_call: TRBV6-6
d_call: NA
clone_size: NA
cdr3_nt: TGTGCCAGCAGGGGGGACGTGAACACTGAAGCTTTCTTT
cdr3_aa: CASRGDVNTEAFF

j_call: TRBJ2-3
v_call: TRBV12-5
d_call: TRBD1
clone_size: NA
cdr3_nt: TGTGCTAGTGGTTTGCGAGGGACAGGGACAGATACGCAGTATTTT
cdr3_aa: CASGLRGTGTDTQYF

j_call: TRBJ2-1
v_call: TRBV18
d_call: NA
clone_size: NA
cdr3_nt: TGTGCCAGCTCACCCCCCGGGAGATCGGACTACAATGAGCAGTTCTTC
cdr3_aa: CASSPPGRSDYNEQFF

j_call: TRBJ2-5
v_call: TRBV19
d_call: TRBD1
clone_size: NA
cdr3_nt: TGTGCCAGTAGTAGGACAGGGGAAGGTGAGACCCAGTACTTC
cdr3_aa: CASSRTGEGETQYF

j_call: TRBJ1-2
v_call: TRBV5-1
d_call: TRBD1
clone_size: NA
cdr3_nt: TGCGCCAGCAGCGCGGGACAGCGCGGCTACACCTTC
cdr3_aa: CASSAGQRGYTF

j_call: TRBJ1-3
v_call: TRBV10-3
d_call: TRBD1
clone_size: NA
cdr3_nt: TGTGCCATCAGTCAGGGACAGGGCAATTCTGGAAACACCATATATTTT
cdr3_aa: CAISQGQGNSGNTIYF

j_call: TRBJ2-2
v_call: TRBV7-2
d_call: TRBD2
clone_size: NA
cdr3_nt: TGTGCCAGCAGCGCCCAACTAGCGGGAGGGCCTGGCACCGGGGAGCTGTTTTTT
cdr3_aa: CASSAQLAGGPGTGELFF

j_call: TRBJ2-7
v_call: TRBV28
d_call: TRBD1
clone_size: NA
cdr3_nt: TGTGCCAGCAGTCTAAGGACAGGGGGGACTTACGAGCAGTACTTC
cdr3_aa: CASSLRTGGTYEQYF

j_call: TRBJ1-3
v_call: TRBV5-6
d_call: NA
clone_size: few
cdr3_nt: TGTGCCAGCAGCTCTGACCCTGGAAACACCATATATTTT
cdr3_aa: CASSSDPGNTIYF

j_call: TRBJ1-3
v_call: TRBV7-2
d_call: NA
clone_size: NA
cdr3_nt: TGTGCCAGCAGCTCAGGGGTCCCTGGAAACACCATATATTTT
cdr3_aa: CASSSGVPGNTIYF

j_call: TRBJ2-7
v_call: TRBV29-1
d_call: NA
clone_size: NA
cdr3_nt: TGCAGCGTTGAAACAGGGCGATCCTACGAGCAGTACTTC
cdr3_aa: CSVETGRSYEQYF

j_call: TRBJ2-7
v_call: TRBV7-8
d_call: TRBD1
clone_size: NA
cdr3_nt: TGTGCCAGCAGCGTAGGGACAGGGAAACACTACGAGCAGTACTTC
cdr3_aa: CASSVGTGKHYEQYF

j_call: TRBJ2-1
v_call: TRBV29-1
d_call: NA
clone_size: NA
cdr3_nt: TGCAGCGTTGACGGGTGGCTCAATGAGCAGTTCTTC
cdr3_aa: CSVDGWLNEQFF

j_call: TRBJ2-2
v_call: TRBV7-2
d_call: NA
clone_size: NA
cdr3_nt: TGTGCCAGCAGCTTATGGAGCAGGTCCACCGGGGAGCTGTTTTTT
cdr3_aa: CASSLWSRSTGELFF

j_call: TRBJ2-7
v_call: TRBV6-5
d_call: NA
clone_size: NA
cdr3_nt: TGTGCCAGCAGCCCCTCAAGGCACTCCTACGAGCAGTACTTC
cdr3_aa: CASSPSRHSYEQYF

j_call: TRBJ2-5
v_call: TRBV7-9
d_call: NA
clone_size: NA
cdr3_nt: TGTGCCAGCAGCCCGAGATCTCCGGGAGAGACCCAGTACTTC
cdr3_aa: CASSPRSPGETQYF

j_call: TRBJ2-5
v_call: TRBV7-8
d_call: NA
clone_size: NA
cdr3_nt: TGTGCCAGCAGCGCGGGGCATGCCGTAGAGACCCAGTACTTC
cdr3_aa: CASSAGHAVETQYF

j_call: TRBJ2-5
v_call: TRBV19
d_call: TRBD1
clone_size: NA
cdr3_nt: TGTGCCAGTAGTATCATCCGAGGACAGGGGGAAGAGACCCAGTACTTC
cdr3_aa: CASSIIRGQGEETQYF

j_call: TRBJ2-1
v_call: TRBV4-2
d_call: NA
clone_size: NA
cdr3_nt: TGTGCCAGCAGCCCCGGGACTGGGGGCGGTGAGCAGTTCTTC
cdr3_aa: CASSPGTGGGEQFF

j_call: TRBJ1-1
v_call: TRBV2
d_call: NA
clone_size: NA
cdr3_nt: TGTGCCAGCCGACTGGGACTGAGCACTGAAGCTTTCTTT
cdr3_aa: CASRLGLSTEAFF

j_call: TRBJ2-3
v_call: TRBV5-4
d_call: TRBD1
clone_size: NA
cdr3_nt: TGTGCCAGCAGCCCGCGGACACAGGGGGTCACAGATACGCAGTATTTT
cdr3_aa: CASSPRTQGVTDTQYF

j_call: TRBJ2-7
v_call: TRBV11-1
d_call: NA
clone_size: NA
cdr3_nt: TGTGCCAGCAGCTTAGCAGAGGGCGAGCAGTACTTC
cdr3_aa: CASSLAEGEQYF

j_call: TRBJ2-5
v_call: TRBV27
d_call: TRBD1
clone_size: NA
cdr3_nt: TGTGCCAGCAGTGTGGGACAGGGGGCAGGAGAGACCCAGTACTTC
cdr3_aa: CASSVGQGAGETQYF

j_call: TRBJ1-2
v_call: TRBV9
d_call: TRBD1
clone_size: NA
cdr3_nt: TGTGCCAGCAGCCGGGACAGGGGGCGCGCCCTTGGCTATGGCTACACCTTC
cdr3_aa: CASSRDRGRALGYGYTF

j_call: TRBJ2-3
v_call: TRBV7-2
d_call: TRBD2
clone_size: NA
cdr3_nt: TGTGCCTCATCCCGACTAGCGGGAGTTGATACGCAGTATTTT
cdr3_aa: CASSRLAGVDTQYF

j_call: TRBJ2-7
v_call: TRBV28
d_call: TRBD1
clone_size: NA
cdr3_nt: TGTGCCAGCAGTCCCACCGGGACAGCCACCTACGAGCAGTACTTC
cdr3_aa: CASSPTGTATYEQYF